Here is one TCR beta chain with its context. The data originate from a study of shared clonotypes between healthy human individuals. Using immunoSEQ multiplex PCR, the repertoire was profiled, and TCRdb retains in-frame clones only, with some absent. The profile shows 2 million to 3 million clones, just over 90% of them singletons. The junction had 17 bases not matched to a gene; V was cut back by 6 bases and J by 3 bases. This CDR3 has 17 residues. The TCR originated in a man between 18 and 35 years old in good health. The chain employs TRBV23-1 and TRBJ2-7, with 7 bases aligning to TRBD1. TRBV23-1 is an ORF, and what it does is uncertain. Sequences were obtained from naive CD4+ T cells sorted from blood. The subset was: CD45RA+ positively selected. The CDR3 DNA is TGCGCCAGCAGGTATTACAGATCACAGGGGATTATCTACGAGCAGTACTTC. Translating it yields CASRYYRSQGIIYEQYF.